The 8 T cell receptor beta chains listed next were all sequenced from one sample in a study of cytomegalovirus exposure and HLA in healthy donors. Use of 60 Vbeta and 13 Jbeta primers characterized the PCR. The data were produced by immunoSEQ multiplex PCR, yet TCRdb's version contains in-frame clones alone and is incomplete. The sample has around 120,000 clones; about 75% are singletons. Material for sequencing was PBMCs. Receptors were obtained from a man aged 60-69 years in good health and CMV-seropositive.

About this clone: The junction differs from germline at one of its ends, possibly a read error. The genes are TRBV7-9 and TRBJ1-2; the match to TRBD1 covers 10 bases. The CDR3 is 19 residues long. Germline V CDR1 and CDR2: SEHNR, FQNEAQ (reference sequence). The CDR3 DNA follows: TGTTCCAGCAGCTACAACACCTTTCAGACGACAGGGGGCCTCTATGGCTACACCTTC. Its protein is CSSSYNTFQTTGGLYGYTF.

The chain joins TRBV18 to TRBJ2-1, with 7 nucleotides matching TRBD1. This CDR3 contains 15 residues. Germline V gene data show CDR1 as KGHSH and CDR2 as LQKENI. V was clipped by 4 bases and J by 10 bases; unmatched bases: 13. The CDR3 nucleotides are TGTGCCAGCTCACTCGGACAGGAGACCCTTCGGGAGCAGTTCTTC. Encoded protein: CASSLGQETLREQFF.

This clone was picked up a small number of times. The chain uses TRBV6-9 and TRBJ1-2, with 7 bases fitting TRBD1. J lost 4 bases, V lost 4 bases, and 6 bases had no gene match. Looked up from germline, CDR1 is MNHGY and CDR2 is SVAAGI. This CDR3 has 14 amino acids. The CDR3 coding sequence is TGTGCCAGCAGTTGGTGGGACAGTTTCTATGGCTACACCTTC. It specifies CASSWWDSFYGYTF.

This chain links TRBV2 with TRBJ1-1, with D perhaps TRBD1 (6 bases). V was clipped by 8 bases and J by 5 bases, with 18 bases between them. The CDR3 spans 14 residues. The V gene's germline CDR1 is SNHLY and CDR2 FYNNEI. CDR3 sequence reads: CASLLGGRRTEAFF. The DNA of the CDR3 is TGTGCCAGCTTACTGGGGGGGCGGCGGACTGAAGCTTTCTTT. Combining the CDR3 with reference TRBV2 and TRBJ1-1 gives the whole variable domain EPEVTQTPSHQVTQMGQEVILRCVPISNHLYFYWYRQILGQKVEFLVSFYNNEISEKSEIFDDQFSVERPDGSNFTLKIRSTKLEDSAMYFCASLLGGRRTEAFFGQGTRLTVV.

This chain connects TRBV7-2 to TRBJ2-3; no definite D call. Germline loops: CDR1 SGHTA, CDR2 FQGNSA. Trimming cost V 7 bases and J 0 bases, with 14 bases left between them. The CDR3 runs 15 residues. CDR3 bases: TGTGCCAGCATAGATCGGCGGAAAAGCACAGATACGCAGTATTTT. This gives the protein CASIDRRKSTDTQYF. The entire variable domain, with the rest obtained from reference TRBV7-2 and TRBJ2-3, is as follows: GAGVSQSPSNKVTEKGKDVELRCDPISGHTALYWYRQSLGQGLEFLIYFQGNSAPDKSGLPSDRFSAERTGGSVSTLTIQRTQQEDSAVYLCASIDRRKSTDTQYFGPGTRLTVL.

The gene calls are TRBV5-4 and TRBJ2-1, with a weak D call TRBD1 (7 bases). The germline V and J ends were trimmed by 0 bases and 1 base, with 11 bases remaining between them. Per the germline V gene, CDR1 is SGHNT and CDR2 is YYREEE (reference sequence). This CDR3 is built from 16 residues. The CDR3 region is CASSLEAGGSYNEQFF. The CDR3 coding sequence is TGTGCCAGCAGCTTGGAGGCAGGGGGGTCCTACAATGAGCAGTTCTTC.

The chain combines TRBV30 with TRBJ1-3; D remains ambiguous. The germline gives CDR1 GTSNPN, CDR2 SVGIG (reference sequence). V was shortened by 2 bases and J by 0 bases, with 11 bases between the two germline ends. There are 15 residues in the CDR3. The CDR3: CAWSRVGNSGNTIYF. The CDR3 bases are TGTGCCTGGAGTCGGGTCGGTAACTCTGGAAACACCATATATTTT.

This clone was seen more than once but under ten times. The J gene is TRBJ1-2, the V gene TRBV5-6, with 9 bases that match TRBD1. The CDR3 extends over 16 amino acids. V shed 0 bases and J 4 bases; nucleotides not matched to a gene: 7. CDR1 is SGHDT, CDR2 YYEEEE, per germline. The CDR3 protein is CASSLAPGQGFYGYTF. The CDR3, as DNA: TGTGCCAGCAGCTTGGCACCGGGACAGGGATTCTATGGCTACACCTTC.